The sequence of this T cell receptor beta chain was determined in a study of T cell responses to AZD1222 COVID-19 vaccine. Sequencing used immunoSEQ multiplex PCR; TCRdb keeps in-frame clones, though not all of them. This repertoire shows some 100,000 clones, over 75% found once; its top ten account for about 15%. Points on this clone: As yet, its antigen is unknown.

General observations from the study: In all cases, repertoires were sampled only after the peak T cell response. Baseline serostatus was positive in only a handful of AZD1222 recipients.

The receptor was derived from an adult in good health. The source material was peripheral blood, sampled on day 0 of AZD1222 vaccination.

For the CDR3, the DNA is TGTGCCAGTAGTATTCTGGGCGGGAGCAACACCGGGGAGCTGTTTTTT. Its protein product is CASSILGGSNTGELFF. V gene TRBV19 combines with J gene TRBJ2-2; 7 bases line up with TRBD2. J gave up 2 bases and V 3 bases, and 6 bases lay outside the gene matches. The CDR3 has 16 amino acids. Germline CDR1 is LNHDA and CDR2 is SQIVND (reference sequence).